This TCR beta chain originates from a study of Tregs in tolerant kidney transplant recipients (dated by TCRdb to the late 2010s). For context, the study as a whole: Related donors were used in the transplants with nonmyeloablative bone marrow transplantation, and mixed chimerism was transient in the human trials. The study used TCRbeta sequencing to identify donor-specific regulatory T cells before combined kidney and bone marrow transplantation, then tracked those cells after transplant. The research as a whole found: In tolerant patients, the expansion of donor-specific Tregs was greater than global Treg expansion, suggesting that the expansion was antigen-driven rather than nonspecific. The most biologically relevant and donor-specific TCRbeta repertoire appeared to be identified by expanding Tregs with activated donor B cells. Because only a small number of patients were included, the study had limitations, and the results will need to be validated in larger populations as well as under other immunosuppression protocols. Biological reproducibility was not examined directly, but technical replication error appeared to be minimal. PCR primers changed over time for some patients, so nucleotide-level comparison across those patients' samples was not possible.

Taken with the paper, the label for time point translates to: blood sample drawn before combined kidney and bone marrow transplant. Unstimulated Tregs (CD4+CD25+CD127-), CD4+ non-Tregs (CD4+CD25-), CD4 and CD8 cells were FACS-sorted from thawed PBMCs. 4 combined kidney and bone marrow transplant recipients from the ITN036ST trial were included as patients, and samples were available only from these trial subjects. Healthy control blood was processed to PBMCs by Ficoll density gradient and cryopreserved, and patient PBMCs were collected before and after transplant. Its CDR3 holds 14 amino acids, cysteine through phenylalanine. The only DNA kept is the CDR3, 42 bases in frame from the first base. CDR1 and CDR2 (LNHDA, SQIVND) derive from the germline V gene (reference sequence). Trimming takes 0 bases off V and 11 bases off J; junction bases not matched to a gene: 8. To note about this clone: Its antigen has not been determined. One base away there is no much larger clone; base qualities are not given.

For TCRbeta CDR3 sequencing, genomic DNA was extracted from sorted cells using the QIAGEN DNeasy Blood and Tissue Kit. High-throughput TCRbeta CDR3 sequencing was carried out commercially through immunoSEQ, with PCR amplification with bias correction and internal controls included. The study's own analysis went as follows. Unique productive TCRbeta sequences were defined by CDR3 nucleotide sequence where primers matched, and otherwise by CDR3 amino acid sequence together with Vbeta and Jbeta genes. Sorting error was corrected by removing sequences shared between sorted populations at a frequency ratio of 2:1 or less, and the remaining shared sequences were assigned to the higher population. A sequence was defined as donor-reactive if the sequence was expanded at least 5-fold in CFSE-low cells compared with unstimulated cells and had a frequency of at least 0.01% in CFSE-low cells. Repertoire divergence was quantified by Jensen-Shannon divergence using the top 100 TCRbeta sequences ranked by frequency. When a sample had multiple sequencing runs, each run was corrected for sorting error separately and the runs were then pooled. TCRdb retrieved this table from immuneACCESS and kept in-frame rearrangements only. Not all clones are present; in checked studies, unresolved V genes account for under half, and no reason is known for the remainder. That table furnishes V, J and clone size, whereas the DNA furnished D and trimming. The sample includes 69,000 or so clones, with roughly nine tenths observed a single time. Approximately 0.36% of the sample goes to the ten largest clones.

The V and J genes are TRBV19 and TRBJ1-1; a stretch of 8 junction bases matches TRBD1. The sample in question was CD4+ T cells from blood, obtained before the transplant. The clonotype originates from a human donor who received a combined kidney and bone marrow transplant. The bases are TGTGCCAGTAGTATAGACAGGGGGCCCGGTGAGGCTTTCTTT. This yields the protein CASSIDRGPGEAFF. Where the CDR3 stops, the reference TRBV19 and TRBJ1-1 genes take over; the full variable domain is DGGITQSPKYLFRKEGQNVTLSCEQNLNHDAMYWYRQDPGQGLRLIYYSQIVNDFQKGDIAEGYSVSREKKESFPLTVTSAQKNPTAFYLCASSIDRGPGEAFFGQGTRLTVV.